These 19 T cell receptor beta chains share one sample of origin, sequenced in a study of blood T cell repertoires in COVID-19. Profiled with immunoSEQ multiplex PCR; TCRdb holds only in-frame clones, not every one. The sample lists 100,000 to 150,000 clones; 70% to 90% were seen once. Sequenced: peripheral blood. These TCRs come from a middle-aged man with acute or convalescent COVID-19.

The rearrangement uses TRBV9 and TRBJ2-2; a weak D match, TRBD2 (6 bases). Looked up from germline, CDR1 is SGDLS and CDR2 is YYNGEE. V lost 1 base and J 1 base, leaving 11 bases between the germline ends. The CDR3 runs to 16 residues. The CDR3 protein is CASSVRGVQNTGELFF. The CDR3 DNA reads TGTGCCAGCAGCGTACGCGGGGTGCAGAACACCGGGGAGCTGTTTTTT.

J is TRBJ2-5 and V is TRBV7-2; TRBD2 matches at 14 bases. Per the germline V gene, CDR1 is SGHTA and CDR2 is FQGNSA. This CDR3 has 16 residues. V was pared by 4 bases and J by 4 bases, with 5 bases of the junction left unmatched. The CDR3 reads CASSSGTSGSGETQYF. CDR3 DNA: TGTGCCAGCAGCTCCGGGACTAGCGGGAGCGGAGAGACCCAGTACTTC.

The chain carries TRBV18 and TRBJ2-2; D may be TRBD2 (6 bases). The V gene's germline CDR1 is KGHSH and CDR2 LQKENI. The CDR3 totals 17 residues. V was pared by 3 bases and J by 2 bases, with 16 bases between. The DNA for the CDR3 is TGTGCCAGCTCACCCCAACTAGCAGATATTAACACCGGGGAGCTGTTTTTT. It specifies CASSPQLADINTGELFF.

The chain links TRBV2 to TRBJ2-7, with TRBD1 identical over 7 bases. The CDR3 has 13 amino acids. Germline V gives CDR1 SNHLY, CDR2 FYNNEI. The ends lost 4 bases at V and 0 bases at J; junction bases unmatched: 0. CDR3: CASSGDSSYEQYF. CDR3 sequence (DNA): TGTGCCAGCAGTGGGGACAGCTCCTACGAGCAGTACTTC.

The CDR3 DNA follows: TGTGCCAGCAGCCAAGTGCTCGCGAGACTAGCGGGAGGAAGGTCCTACGAGCAGTACTTC. It codes for CASSQVLARLAGGRSYEQYF. The gene calls are TRBV3-1 (or the pseudogene TRBV3-2) and TRBJ2-7, with 13 bases that match TRBD2. This CDR3 has 20 amino acids. V trimming: 1 base; J trimming: 1 base; junction bases outside the gene matches: 13. Germline CDR1 is LGHDT and CDR2 is YNNKEL (reference sequence).

The chain joins TRBV24-1 to TRBJ1-3; TRBD1 might be the D (5 bases). With 1 base removed from V and 0 bases from J, the gap between germline ends came to 18 bases. CDR3 size: 19 residues. Germline CDR1 and CDR2: KGHDR and SFDVKD. The CDR3 DNA sequence: TGTGCCACCAGTGATTTTGGGACCCCCGCGGGGGGCTCTGGAAACACCATATATTTT. This sequence encodes CATSDFGTPAGGSGNTIYF.

J is TRBJ2-1 and V is TRBV5-5, with TRBD2 matching over 12 bases. This CDR3 contains 19 residues. J gave up 10 bases and V 1 base, and 18 bases lay outside the gene matches. The germline gives CDR1 SGHKS, CDR2 YYEKEE (reference sequence). This CDR3 is CASSLRALGSSGRGEEQFF. Here the CDR3 DNA reads TGTGCCAGCAGCTTGCGGGCGTTAGGGTCTAGCGGGAGGGGAGAAGAGCAGTTCTTC.

The rearrangement joins TRBV21-1 to TRBJ1-4; the table gives TRBD1 as D, unverified against the DNA. TRBV21-1 corresponds to a pseudogene. CDR3 size: 18 residues. The CDR3 DNA sequence: TGTGCCAGCAGCACGCCGGGACATGTGACTTTAACTAATGAAAAACTGTTTTTT. Translating it yields CASSTPGHVTLTNEKLFF.

The genes are TRBV9 and TRBJ2-4, with 9 bases that match TRBD2. J lost 6 bases, V lost 0 bases, and 7 bases had no gene match. The CDR3 covers 16 residues. Per germline, CDR1 SGDLS and CDR2 YYNGEE. The DNA of the CDR3 is TGTGCCAGCAGCGTAGTGGCGGGAGGGCAGGGAAACATTCAGTACTTC. Its protein product is CASSVVAGGQGNIQYF.

The J gene is TRBJ1-2, the V gene TRBV7-9, with 11 positions matching TRBD1. The germline V gene encodes CDR1 SEHNR and CDR2 FQNEAQ (reference sequence). The CDR3 spans 14 residues. The ends lost 5 bases at V and 8 bases at J; junction bases unmatched: 7. The CDR3 loop is CASSRTGGEGGYTF. The CDR3 DNA is TGTGCCAGCAGCAGGACAGGGGGCGAAGGGGGCTACACCTTC.

The CDR3 nucleotides are TGTGCCAGCAGTTACTCGAGGGCGGATGGTTTTTCACCCCTCCACTTT. Protein sequence: CASSYSRADGFSPLHF. The rearrangement joins TRBV6-6 to TRBJ1-6; D gene ambiguous. CDR1 and CDR2 from the germline V gene are MNHNY and SVGAGI (reference sequence). The CDR3 is 16 residues long. The V end lost 0 bases, the J end lost 9 bases, and 15 bases lay between the germline ends.

The chain recombines TRBV27 with TRBJ2-7, with TRBD1 identical over 9 bases. This CDR3 comprises 13 residues. Germline lookup yields CDR1 MNHEY and CDR2 SMNVEV (reference sequence). V dropped 5 bases and J dropped 3; count of bases not matched to a gene: 2. Here the CDR3 DNA reads TGTGCCAGCAGTAGGACAGGGGTCTACGAGCAGTACTTC. Amino acid sequence: CASSRTGVYEQYF.

The chain links TRBV18 to TRBJ2-3; 7 bases map to TRBD1. V lost 1 base, J lost 1 base, and 5 bases stayed unmatched. Germline values: CDR1 KGHSH, CDR2 LQKENI. This CDR3 spans 16 amino acids. The CDR3 here is CASSPRVTGGTDTQYF. The CDR3 DNA is TGTGCCAGCTCACCACGGGTCACAGGGGGCACAGATACGCAGTATTTT. Looking up the rest from reference TRBV18 and TRBJ2-3 gives the full variable domain: NAGVMQNPRHLVRRRGQEARLRCSPMKGHSHVYWYRQLPEEGLKFMVYLQKENIIDESGMPKERFSAEFPKEGPSILRIQQVVRGDSAAYFCASSPRVTGGTDTQYFGPGTRLTVL.

The chain combines TRBV27 with TRBJ2-1, with 9 positions matching TRBD1. From germline, CDR1 is MNHEY and CDR2 SMNVEV (reference sequence). V lost 3 bases and J lost 4; bases outside the gene matches: 1. CDR3 length: 14 amino acids. The CDR3 sequence is CASSLTGGYNEQFF. The CDR3 DNA follows: TGTGCCAGCAGTTTGACAGGGGGGTACAATGAGCAGTTCTTC.

The rearrangement joins TRBV6-2 or TRBV6-3 to TRBJ1-4; no firm D call. The CDR3 totals 15 residues. Germline-derived CDR1 and CDR2 are MNHEY and SVGEGT. The V and J ends lost 0 bases and 6 bases respectively, with 11 bases between them. The CDR3 here is CASSYSGRKDEKLFF. For the CDR3, the DNA is TGTGCCAGCAGTTACTCGGGGAGGAAAGATGAAAAACTGTTTTTT.

V is TRBV18 and J is TRBJ2-6, with 10 positions matching TRBD1. Germline V gene sequence: CDR1 KGHSH, CDR2 LQKENI. The CDR3 runs to 16 residues. The J segment lost 12 bases and the V segment lost 0 bases, leaving 8 bases of the junction unmatched. This chain's CDR3 is CASSPPLDRDRGVLTF. Here the CDR3 DNA reads TGTGCCAGCTCACCACCGTTAGACAGGGACAGGGGCGTCCTGACTTTC. Variable domain in full (rest from reference TRBV18 and TRBJ2-6): NAGVMQNPRHLVRRRGQEARLRCSPMKGHSHVYWYRQLPEEGLKFMVYLQKENIIDESGMPKERFSAEFPKEGPSILRIQQVVRGDSAAYFCASSPPLDRDRGVLTFGAGSRLTVL.

This clone was seen a few times. The chain employs TRBV11-3 and TRBJ2-2; no reliable D call. Deletions cut 5 bases from V and 1 base from J, with 14 bases between. The CDR3 runs 16 residues. The germline CDR1 and CDR2 sequences are SGHNT and YENEEA. The CDR3 DNA follows: TGTGCCAGCAGCGAGACTTCCCCCGGGAACACCGGGGAGCTGTTTTTT. Residues: CASSETSPGNTGELFF.

The V gene is TRBV10-3, the J gene TRBJ1-5; 7 bases match TRBD1. Germline CDR1 ENHRY, CDR2 SYGVKD. Unmatched junction bases numbered 4, after V lost 11 bases and J lost 3 bases. CDR3 length equals 12 residues. This CDR3 is CASGQDNQPQHF. CDR3 DNA: TGTGCCTCTGGACAGGACAATCAGCCCCAGCATTTT.

The chain recombines TRBV7-9 with TRBJ2-1, with TRBD2 matching over 9 bases. Germline V gene sequence: CDR1 SEHNR, CDR2 FQNEAQ (reference sequence). V was clipped by 5 bases and J by 9 bases; unmatched bases: 11. CDR3 size: 15 residues. The CDR3 nucleotides are TGTGCCAGCAGCCGTGTCGGTCAGCGGGAGGCTGAGCAGTTCTTC. It specifies CASSRVGQREAEQFF.